The sample holds a few counts of the clone carrying this T cell receptor (beta chain). The repertoire was sequenced with immunoSEQ multiplex PCR; TCRdb's copy has only in-frame clones and lacks some. The sample carries tens of thousands of clones, approximately 90% recorded once. Germline V gives CDR1 LNHNV, CDR2 YYDKDF (reference sequence). The CDR3 length is 14 residues. The V and J ends lost 1 base and 5 bases respectively, with 11 bases between them. The data were taken from a study of control samples from healthy donors and cancer patients. This clonotype was obtained from a woman aged 60-75 years with head and neck cancer. This rearrangement joins TRBV15 to TRBJ2-5; perhaps TRBD2 as D (5 bases). Material: PBMCs. This chain's CDR3 is CATSRVRGFETQYF. DNA of the CDR3: TGTGCCACCAGCAGAGTGCGAGGGTTCGAGACCCAGTACTTC.